A selection of T cell receptor beta chains follows, all from one sample in a study of CD8+CD57+ T cells in acquired aplastic anemia. TCRdb reanalysed the reads using MiXCR and keeps one entry per CDR3 protein. Of about 58,000 distinct CDR3 sequences detected, around 57% appear once; the ten largest clones hold under 20%. The sample was sorted CD4+, CD8+, or CD8+CD57+ T cells (not recorded which) from PBMCs. All receptors come from a human donor with aplastic anemia. The CDR3 runs from the conserved cysteine through the conserved F or W. Size values are once, few and many counts, or a class for expanded clones, and some rows have none.

J gene	V gene	clone size	CDR3 protein
TRBJ2-1	TRBV29-1	NA	CSVARTDNEQFF
TRBJ2-5	TRBV7-8	many	CASSHRGGLETQYF
TRBJ1-1	TRBV7-9	NA	CASSEQGDTEAFF
TRBJ2-3	TRBV10-2	once	CASKGQGPTDTQYF
TRBJ1-6	TRBV15	NA	CATGQGMGNSPLHF
TRBJ2-7	TRBV11-2	many	CASSLEGADEQYF
TRBJ1-2	TRBV20-1	few	CSARSQTNYGYTF
TRBJ2-7	TRBV11-1	many	CASSLVVGGSYEQYF
TRBJ2-7	TRBV15	NA	CATSRGWGEQYF
TRBJ1-2	TRBV9	NA	CASSVGADGYTF
TRBJ2-6	TRBV19	NA	CASSIAQPSGANVLTF
TRBJ2-5	TRBV24-1	NA	CATRAGETQYF
TRBJ2-1	TRBV12-3/TRBV12-4	many	CASSMGLAGGNEQFF
TRBJ2-2	TRBV11-2	NA	CASSFKAIGRGNTGELFF
TRBJ2-3	TRBV11-2	NA	CASSLYPLRSTSTDTQYF
TRBJ1-2	TRBV25-1	many	CASSTGGGGYTF
TRBJ1-2	TRBV29-1	many	CSVERLGRSGYTF
TRBJ2-4	TRBV24-1	once	CATSGGTRPNIRYF
TRBJ2-7	TRBV28	many	CASSFSRLYEQYF
TRBJ1-3	TRBV6-2/TRBV6-3	many	CASSYSKGTTFGNTIYF
TRBJ2-1	TRBV2	NA	CASRSGGYNEQFF
TRBJ2-1	TRBV11-2	NA	CASSPGQNPFGDNEQFF
TRBJ1-1	TRBV29-1	NA	CSQTTEMNTEAFF
TRBJ1-5	TRBV9	NA	CASSVGDRAGQPQHF
TRBJ1-2	TRBV5-8	many	CASGSQARFWGYTF
TRBJ1-5	TRBV7-9	many	CASSLGREPQHF
TRBJ1-2	TRBV29-1	NA	CSVEDLVSGQGSNYGYTF
TRBJ2-5	TRBV12-3/TRBV12-4	many	CASSLTLGPSYRTQYF
TRBJ1-5	TRBV19	NA	CASRKQSSGNQPQHF
TRBJ1-5	TRBV25-1	NA	CASSESASYQPQHF